The clone carrying this T cell receptor (beta chain) was counted only a few times. These data belong to a study of blood T cells in healthy people across ages. The second PCR ran about 6 to 11 cycles with a sample-barcoded 5' primer and J-beta primers. TCRdb passed the 5' RACE reads through MiXCR, listing each CDR3 protein once. The table records about 1.7 million distinct CDR3 sequences, 25% to 30% of them present only once. The V gene lost 8 bases and the J gene lost 10 bases, with 15 bases spanning the gap. Germline V lookup: CDR1 SNHLY, CDR2 FYNNEI. This CDR3 is 12 amino acids long. The sample taken for sequencing was blood. The chain recombines TRBV2 with TRBJ2-1; a possible D gene is TRBD1 (6 bases). The receptor's source is a woman aged 30 to 39 in good health. This chain's CDR3 is CASAQERGEQFF. CDR3 nucleotides: TGTGCCAGCGCGCAGGAAAGGGGGGAGCAGTTCTTC.